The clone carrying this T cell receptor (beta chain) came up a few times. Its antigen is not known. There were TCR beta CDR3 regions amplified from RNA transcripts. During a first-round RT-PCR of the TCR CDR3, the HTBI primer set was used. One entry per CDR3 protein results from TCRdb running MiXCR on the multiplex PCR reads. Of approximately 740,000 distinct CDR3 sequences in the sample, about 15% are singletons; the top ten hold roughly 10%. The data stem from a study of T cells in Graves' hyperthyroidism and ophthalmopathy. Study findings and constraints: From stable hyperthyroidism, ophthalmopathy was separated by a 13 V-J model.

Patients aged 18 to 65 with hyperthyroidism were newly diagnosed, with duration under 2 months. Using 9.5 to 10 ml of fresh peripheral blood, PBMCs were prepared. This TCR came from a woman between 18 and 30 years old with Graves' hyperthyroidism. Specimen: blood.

In nucleotides, the CDR3 is TGTGCCAGCAGCACAGGACCCTTTTTATCTGGAAACACCATATATTTT. Translated, it gives CASSTGPFLSGNTIYF. The chain couples TRBV7-8 to TRBJ1-3; perhaps TRBD1 as D (5 bases). Trimming left V 5 bases short and J 1 base short, with 15 bases between. The CDR3 is 16 amino acids. Per the germline V gene, CDR1 is SGHVS and CDR2 is FQNEAQ.